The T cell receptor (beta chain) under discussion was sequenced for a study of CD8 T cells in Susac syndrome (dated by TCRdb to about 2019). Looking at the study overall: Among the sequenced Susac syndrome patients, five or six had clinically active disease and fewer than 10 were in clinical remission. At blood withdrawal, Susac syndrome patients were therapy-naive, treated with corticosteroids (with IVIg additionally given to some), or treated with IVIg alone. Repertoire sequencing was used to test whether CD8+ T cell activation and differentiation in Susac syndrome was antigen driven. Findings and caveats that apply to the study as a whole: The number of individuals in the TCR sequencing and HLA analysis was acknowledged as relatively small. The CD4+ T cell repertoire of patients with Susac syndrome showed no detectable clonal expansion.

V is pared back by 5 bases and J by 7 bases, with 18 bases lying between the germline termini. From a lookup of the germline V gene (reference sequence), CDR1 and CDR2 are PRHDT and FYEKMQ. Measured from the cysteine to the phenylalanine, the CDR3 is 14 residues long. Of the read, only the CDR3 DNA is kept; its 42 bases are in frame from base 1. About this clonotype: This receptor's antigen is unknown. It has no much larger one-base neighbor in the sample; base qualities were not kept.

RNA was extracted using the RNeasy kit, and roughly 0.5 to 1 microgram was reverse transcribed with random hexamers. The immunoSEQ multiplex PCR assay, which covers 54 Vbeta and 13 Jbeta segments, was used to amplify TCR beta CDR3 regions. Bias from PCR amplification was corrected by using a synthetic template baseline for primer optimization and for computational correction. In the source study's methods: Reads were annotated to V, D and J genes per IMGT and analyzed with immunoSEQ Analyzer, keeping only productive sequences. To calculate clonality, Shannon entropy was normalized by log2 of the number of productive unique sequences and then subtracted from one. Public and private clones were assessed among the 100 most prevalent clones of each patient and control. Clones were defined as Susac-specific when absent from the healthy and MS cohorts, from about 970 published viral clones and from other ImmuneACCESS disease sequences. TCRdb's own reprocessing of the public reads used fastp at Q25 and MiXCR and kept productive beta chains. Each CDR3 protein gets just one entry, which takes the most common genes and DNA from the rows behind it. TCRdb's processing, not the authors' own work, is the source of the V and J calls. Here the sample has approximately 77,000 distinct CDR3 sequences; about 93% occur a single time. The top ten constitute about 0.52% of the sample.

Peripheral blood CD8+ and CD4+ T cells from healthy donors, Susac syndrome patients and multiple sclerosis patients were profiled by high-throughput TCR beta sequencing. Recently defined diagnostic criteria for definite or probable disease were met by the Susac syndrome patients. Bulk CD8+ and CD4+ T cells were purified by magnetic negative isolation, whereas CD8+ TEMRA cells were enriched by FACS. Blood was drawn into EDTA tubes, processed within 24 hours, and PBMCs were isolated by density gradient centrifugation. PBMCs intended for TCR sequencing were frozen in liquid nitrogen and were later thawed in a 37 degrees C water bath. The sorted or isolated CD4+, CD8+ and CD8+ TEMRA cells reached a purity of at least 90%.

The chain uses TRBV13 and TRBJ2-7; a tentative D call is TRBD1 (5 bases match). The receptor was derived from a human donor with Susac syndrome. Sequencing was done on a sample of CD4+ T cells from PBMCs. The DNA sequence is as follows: TGTGCCAGCAGCCCAACAGGAAGGCGAGGAGAGCAGTACTTC. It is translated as CASSPTGRRGEQYF.